This TCR beta chain was identified during a study of blood T cell repertoires in COVID-19. Looking at the study overall: The United States, Italy and Spain were the sources of the acute and convalescent COVID-19 samples.

CDR3 length: 15 amino acids. J lost 3 bases, V lost 2 bases, and 7 bases had no gene match. Germline-derived CDR1 and CDR2 are SGDLS and YYNGEE. Some clones are missing from TCRdb's copy, which holds only in-frame ones; the method was immunoSEQ multiplex PCR. The sample holds about 38,000 clones, around 89% seen once. The origin of this receptor is a man aged 55 to 70 with active or convalescent COVID-19. Material for sequencing was peripheral blood. This chain links TRBV9 with TRBJ2-7; 8 bases agree with TRBD2. CDR3 sequence (DNA): TGTGCCAGCAGCGTGACGGGAGGGCCTTACTACGAGCAGTACTTC. Translation: CASSVTGGPYYEQYF.